A selection of T cell receptor beta chains follows, all from one sample in a study of PD-1 blockade in classical Hodgkin lymphoma. The assay was immunoSEQ multiplex PCR, and TCRdb's table has in-frame clones only and misses some. Among approximately 47,000 clones listed, approximately 91% were seen once. Specimen: peripheral blood mononuclear cells (PBMCs). Receptors originate from a human donor with classical Hodgkin lymphoma. Each CDR3 is given with its conserved first and last residue. The order of the fields is V gene, J gene, CDR3 protein.

TRBV11-2	TRBJ1-2	CASSSRTGERGYTF
TRBV7-9	TRBJ2-7	CASSPIGQYF
TRBV19	TRBJ2-3	CASSIDTGIGTQYF
TRBV18	TRBJ2-2	CASSRTDPGTGELFF
TRBV5-6	TRBJ1-2	CASSLGSGTTKGTF
TRBV9	TRBJ1-1	CASSPSWSTEAFF
TRBV2	TRBJ2-4	CASNLLDLAKNIQYF
TRBV19	TRBJ1-2	CASSIAGGEYGYTF
TRBV5-4	TRBJ1-1	CASSRVRGWWTEAFF
TRBV27	TRBJ2-5	CASSIRLAAETQYF
TRBV7-9	TRBJ2-2	CASSLRADYTGELFF
TRBV11-2	TRBJ1-1	CASSSTGTKNTEAFF
TRBV7-9	TRBJ1-4	CASSATLGQGVDDEKLFF
TRBV6-6	TRBJ1-4	CASSFGQGGNEKLFF
TRBV5-1	TRBJ2-1	CASSLGGGTYNEQFF
TRBV7-3	TRBJ1-3	CASSSDRSSGNTIYF
TRBV27	TRBJ1-2	CASRAVESGYTF
TRBV2	TRBJ2-3	CASMGPSGLFPPTDTQYF
TRBV19	TRBJ1-2	CASSDIDRGLAYTF
TRBV5-8	TRBJ1-2	CASSLQWGARYGYTF
TRBV28	TRBJ2-5	CASSFDAQETQYF
TRBV6-5	TRBJ1-3	CASSYSLRNRNTIYF
TRBV7-9	TRBJ1-1	CASSPSRGSNTEAFF
TRBV6-1	TRBJ2-6	CASSEGGSGANVLTF
TRBV12-5	TRBJ2-3	CASGPWTGGQTDTQYF
TRBV7-6	TRBJ2-2	CASSLTGGTGELFF
TRBV30	TRBJ1-2	CAWSVGARTNHGYTF
TRBV7-9	TRBJ1-1	CASSWSWDGGLNTEAFF
TRBV19	TRBJ2-7	CASSPRGTGGSEQYF
TRBV9	TRBJ2-3	CASSGRTSGRTDTQYF
TRBV9	TRBJ2-3	CASSEGTIVGTQYF
TRBV6-1	TRBJ2-3	CASSPGLAMDTQYF
TRBV7-9	TRBJ2-4	CARTGPKNIQYF
TRBV11-2	TRBJ2-5	CASSPQPGAETQYF
TRBV10-2	TRBJ1-5	CASGEQGGNQPQHF
TRBV7-9	TRBJ2-4	CASSLSPAGRGAKNIQYF
TRBV9	TRBJ1-1	CASSVAARGNTEAFF
TRBV9	TRBJ1-2	CASSAWGALTGDGYTF
TRBV9	TRBJ2-2	CASSGTANTGELFF
TRBV18	TRBJ1-2	CASSRGENYGYTF
TRBV6-5	TRBJ2-7	CASSYGGSYEQYF
TRBV11-2	TRBJ2-1	CASSLGVEQFF
TRBV28	TRBJ1-2	CASRRQGIWGYTF
TRBV14	TRBJ1-1	CASSLKTQGGAFF
TRBV5-5	TRBJ2-2	CASSPLQLGGELFF
TRBV29-1	TRBJ1-1	CSYGRSNTEAFF
TRBV7-2	TRBJ1-1	CASSLAAGYTEAFF
TRBV6-5	TRBJ1-2	CASSYSSRGYYGYTF
TRBV11-2	TRBJ1-2	CASSPGQGNYGYTF
TRBV5-1	TRBJ1-2	CASSKDRERGGYTF
TRBV7-8	TRBJ2-3	CASSPLASGSTDTQYF
TRBV9	TRBJ2-5	CASSAQQGQTQYF